The T cell receptor beta chain under discussion was sequenced for a study of shared clonotypes between healthy human individuals. Findings and caveats of the study: Estimated clonotype richness was generally higher in naive than memory subsets. The four-donor shared clonotypes exceeded non-shared clonotypes in generation probability, with non-shared ones scoring lower.

This CDR3 region has 16 residues. Turning to this clone: What it binds is unknown.

The assay was immunoSEQ multiplex PCR, and TCRdb's table has in-frame clones only and misses some. The sample carries 950,000 to 1,100,000 clones, about three quarters recorded once. The clonotype originates from a young man in good health. Sequencing used memory CD4+ T cells sorted from blood. Subset: CD45RA-negative fraction. This rearrangement joins TRBV21-1 to TRBJ2-7; TRBD1 reflects the table's D call only, with no check against the DNA. TRBV21-1 is deemed a pseudogene. The CDR3 coding sequence is TGTGCCAGCAGCAAAGAGACAGGGGGGAGCTCCTACGAGCAGTACTTC. Translated: CASSKETGGSSYEQYF.